These 5 T cell receptor beta chains share one sample of origin, sequenced in a study of long-term antiretroviral therapy in people with HIV. Researchers report immunoSEQ v3.0 was run at survey level. Measured with immunoSEQ multiplex PCR; TCRdb has only the in-frame clones, and not every one. The data hold roughly 29,000 clones, with roughly 96% observed a single time. Sequenced material: unsorted PBMCs, taken 5.3 years after starting antiretroviral therapy. The receptor source for this set is a young man with HIV.

The chain combines TRBV19 with TRBJ2-7; 10 positions agree with TRBD2. J gave up 3 bases and V 7 bases, and 12 bases lay outside the gene matches. The CDR3 covers 16 residues. Germline loops: CDR1 LNHDA, CDR2 SQIVND (reference sequence). The CDR3 sequence: CASKPTSGRANYEQYF. DNA of the CDR3: TGTGCCAGTAAACCCACAAGCGGGAGGGCCAACTACGAGCAGTACTTC.

The chain combines TRBV10-3 with TRBJ1-2, with D perhaps matching TRBD1 (6 bases). V shed 4 bases and J shed 4 bases, with 16 bases lying between them. This CDR3 has 15 amino acids. Germline-derived CDR1 and CDR2 are ENHRY and SYGVKD. CDR3 protein: CAISGLNRDRYGYTF. The CDR3 nucleotides are TGTGCCATCAGTGGGCTTAACAGGGACCGCTATGGCTACACCTTC.

The chain couples TRBV6-4 to TRBJ2-3; the D is unclear. This CDR3 has 13 residues. CDR1 is MRHNA and CDR2 is SNTAGT in the germline V gene. V lost 4 bases and J lost 8, with 13 bases in between. In DNA form, the CDR3 reads TGTGCCAGCAGTGGGGGTGAGGAAGCTACGCAGTATTTT. Translation gives CASSGGEEATQYF.

The chain employs TRBV6-5 and TRBJ1-2; D unresolved. Germline V gene sequence: CDR1 MNHEY, CDR2 SVGAGI. Between the trimmed V and J ends, which lost 0 bases and 8 bases, there was a span of 19 bases. The CDR3 is 16 residues long. CDR3 sequence reads: CASSYSMGGPRGGYTF. In DNA form, the CDR3 reads TGTGCCAGCAGTTACTCGATGGGTGGGCCCAGAGGGGGCTACACCTTC.

V is TRBV11-2 and J is TRBJ1-1, with D uncertain. Germline CDR1 is SGHAT and CDR2 is FQNNGV. This CDR3 spans 13 amino acids. The ends were cut back, 3 bases at V and 0 bases at J, with 5 bases in the middle. Written as DNA, the CDR3 is TGTGCCAGCAGCTTCGGCTTGAACACTGAAGCTTTCTTT. Protein product: CASSFGLNTEAFF.